This is a list of T cell receptor beta chains from one sample in a study of T cell changes during pregnancy in multiple sclerosis. TCRdb's copy holds only in-frame clones and misses some; the assay was immunoSEQ multiplex PCR. The sample yields under 40,000 clones, 92% seen once. Sequenced here: CD8+ T cells from peripheral blood mononuclear cells, sampled before pregnancy. These receptors were taken from a female donor with multiple sclerosis, enrolled in a pregnancy study. CDR3s include the opening cysteine and the closing phenylalanine or tryptophan. D genes are given only for firm matches. A clone size is listed for some rows: how often the clone was seen (once, few, many), or a class if it is expanded.

cdr3_aa cdr3_nt d_call j_call clone_size v_call
CASSSDTSPLHF TGTGCCAGCAGCTCGGACACATCACCCCTCCACTTT . TRBJ1-6 . TRBV13
CASSLDRKRETSYEQYF TGTGCCAGCAGCTTAGATAGAAAGAGGGAGACCTCCTACGAGCAGTACTTC . TRBJ2-7 . TRBV7-9
CAISGPGEGTEAFF TGTGCCATCAGTGGCCCAGGGGAGGGGACTGAAGCTTTCTTT . TRBJ1-1 . TRBV10-3
CASSPQPDRGLTEAFF TGTGCCAGCTCACCCCAACCGGACAGGGGGCTCACTGAAGCTTTCTTT TRBD1 TRBJ1-1 many TRBV18
CASSPQGAYGEKLFF TGTGCCAGCAGCCCCCAAGGGGCGTATGGTGAAAAACTGTTTTTT . TRBJ1-4 . TRBV9
CASSLDRVKGEQYF TGTGCCAGCAGCCTGGACAGGGTTAAAGGCGAGCAGTACTTC TRBD1 TRBJ2-7 once TRBV27
CSARGGPGELFF TGCAGCGCTAGGGGGGGCCCCGGGGAGCTGTTTTTT . TRBJ2-2 . TRBV29-1
CASRAGVSDTQYF TGTGCCAGCAGGGCGGGAGTGTCAGATACGCAGTATTTT TRBD2 TRBJ2-3 . TRBV7-9
CASSLSGVQDF TGTGCCAGCAGCTTAAGCGGGGTTCAAGACTTT . TRBJ1-1 . TRBV7-9
CASSLVGQRTDTQYF TGTGCCAGCAGCTTGGTCGGCCAGCGCACGGATACGCAGTATTTT . TRBJ2-3 . TRBV5-5
CASSLLAGEDYGYTF TGTGCCAGCAGCTTATTGGCAGGGGAAGACTATGGCTACACCTTC . TRBJ1-2 . TRBV11-2
CASRQTGGFTEAFF TGTGCCAGCAGACAGACAGGGGGGTTCACTGAAGCTTTCTTT TRBD1 TRBJ1-1 . TRBV27
CASEGEGTEAFF TGTGCCAGTGAAGGTGAGGGCACTGAAGCTTTCTTT . TRBJ1-1 . TRBV6-5
CASSLSRSSGRQEDTQYF TGTGCCAGCAGTTTGAGTAGGTCTAGCGGGAGACAGGAAGATACGCAGTATTTT TRBD2 TRBJ2-3 . TRBV28
CASSQEGGTGGYYGYTF TGCGCCAGCAGCCAAGAAGGGGGGACAGGGGGCTACTATGGCTACACCTTC TRBD1 TRBJ1-2 . TRBV4-1
CAWSVGDLSTDTQYF TGTGCCTGGAGTGTAGGAGATCTCAGCACAGATACGCAGTATTTT . TRBJ2-3 . TRBV30
CASSPILAGLSYEQYF TGTGCCAGCAGTCCGATACTAGCGGGATTGTCATACGAGCAGTACTTC TRBD2 TRBJ2-7 . TRBV28
CASARDRSFGDTEAFF TGTGCCAGCGCCCGGGACAGGTCCTTTGGGGACACTGAAGCTTTCTTT TRBD1 TRBJ1-1 . TRBV2
CSVIYSGTGGTYEQYF TGCAGCGTTATCTACTCCGGGACAGGGGGTACCTACGAGCAGTACTTC TRBD1 TRBJ2-7 . TRBV29-1
CASSLAGEDTEAFF TGTGCCAGCAGTCTGGCCGGGGAGGACACTGAAGCTTTCTTT . TRBJ1-1 few TRBV28
CASSLLAGVYEQYF TGTGCCAGCAGTTTATTGGCAGGGGTCTACGAGCAGTACTTC . TRBJ2-7 . TRBV7-2
CASSLDSSSSYNEQFF TGTGCCAGCAGCTTAGATTCGAGCTCATCCTACAATGAGCAGTTCTTC . TRBJ2-1 . TRBV11-2
CASSLGAGSYSNQPQHF TGCGCCAGCAGCTTGGGGGCAGGGTCTTATAGCAATCAGCCCCAGCATTTT . TRBJ1-5 . TRBV5-1
CASSLDGSGDGNEQFF TGTGCCAGCAGCTTAGACGGCAGCGGGGACGGGAATGAGCAGTTCTTC TRBD2 TRBJ2-1 . TRBV7-8
CASRGDRPDNEQFF TGTGCCAGCAGAGGAGACAGGCCGGACAATGAGCAGTTCTTC . TRBJ2-1 . TRBV6-6
CASSHDRTETQYF TGCGCCAGCAGCCATGACAGAACAGAGACCCAGTACTTC . TRBJ2-5 . TRBV5-1
CASSFYVTEAFF TGTGCCAGCAGCTTTTATGTGACTGAAGCTTTCTTT . TRBJ1-1 few TRBV5-6
CASRYPGQGVTEAFF TGTGCCAGCAGATATCCGGGACAGGGGGTTACTGAAGCTTTCTTT TRBD1 TRBJ1-1 . TRBV5-4
CASSDRAWGYTF TGTGCCAGCAGTGACAGGGCTTGGGGCTACACCTTC . TRBJ1-2 once TRBV2
CASSQGRGTRYEQYF TGCGCCAGCAGCCAAGGCAGGGGGACGAGGTACGAGCAGTACTTC TRBD1 TRBJ2-7 . TRBV4-1
CASSLDRGLNTEAFF TGTGCCAGCAGTTTAGACAGGGGGCTGAACACTGAAGCTTTCTTT TRBD1 TRBJ1-1 . TRBV27
CASSFSGTKFF TGTGCCAGCAGTTTCTCCGGGACTAAATTCTTC TRBD2 TRBJ2-1 . TRBV28
CASALLAGDIGEQFF TGTGCCAGCGCCTTACTAGCGGGGGATATCGGTGAGCAGTTCTTC TRBD2 TRBJ2-1 . TRBV11-1
CASSSRTGGLQPQHF TGTGCCAGCAGCTCGAGGACAGGGGGCCTTCAGCCCCAGCATTTT TRBD1 TRBJ1-5 . TRBV13
CASSYERNYGYTF TGTGCCAGCAGTTACGAGCGGAACTATGGCTACACCTTC . TRBJ1-2 . TRBV6-5
CASSLGTAVDAFF TGTGCCAGCAGTTTAGGAACAGCGGTTGACGCTTTCTTT . TRBJ1-1 few TRBV28
CASTWRRGDYNEQFF TGTGCCAGCACCTGGAGGCGGGGGGACTACAATGAGCAGTTCTTC TRBD2 TRBJ2-1 . TRBV6-1
CASDSTSPTDTQYF TGTGCCAGCGACAGTACCTCTCCCACAGATACGCAGTATTTT . TRBJ2-3 . TRBV6-1
CASSLDRGSSYEQYF TGTGCCAGCAGCTTGGATCGTGGGAGCTCCTACGAGCAGTACTTC . TRBJ2-7 . TRBV5-4
CASGGALNSPLHF TGTGCCAGCGGGGGCGCATTGAATTCACCCCTCCACTTT . TRBJ1-6 . TRBV6-6
CASSLASSYEQYF TGTGCCAGCAGTTTAGCTAGCTCCTACGAGCAGTACTTC . TRBJ2-7 . TRBV27
CASSAGGGQETQYF TGTGCCAGCAGCGCCGGGGGGGGGCAAGAGACCCAGTACTTC TRBD2 TRBJ2-5 . TRBV9
CASSYGTAEAFF TGTGCCAGCAGCTATGGGACTGCTGAAGCTTTCTTT . TRBJ1-1 . TRBV11-2
CASSLQGAGNEAFF TGTGCCAGCAGCTTACAGGGGGCAGGGAATGAAGCTTTCTTT TRBD1 TRBJ1-1 . TRBV7-9
CASSTSYRGAYEQYF TGTGCCAGTAGTACCTCCTACAGGGGCGCCTACGAGCAGTACTTC TRBD1 TRBJ2-7 . TRBV19
CASSLLVARTEAFF TGTGCCAGCAGTTTATTAGTAGCGCGGACTGAAGCTTTCTTT . TRBJ1-1 once TRBV28
CASSPTPGTESYEQYF TGCGCCAGCAGCCCTACCCCGGGGACAGAATCCTACGAGCAGTACTTC TRBD1 TRBJ2-7 . TRBV4-1
CASMGGSNPYEQYF TGCGCCAGCATGGGCGGGAGCAACCCCTACGAGCAGTACTTC TRBD2 TRBJ2-7 . TRBV5-1
CASSINSYEQYF TGTGCCAGCAGTATTAATTCCTACGAGCAGTACTTC . TRBJ2-7 . TRBV25-1
CASRAPGTGVTEAFF TGTGCCAGCAGAGCTCCCGGGACAGGGGTTACTGAAGCTTTCTTT TRBD1 TRBJ1-1 . TRBV2
CASSQVIGGGYTF TGCGCCAGCAGCCAAGTTATCGGGGGTGGCTACACCTTC . TRBJ1-2 . TRBV4-1
CASLAEDETQYF TGTGCCAGTCTAGCGGAAGATGAGACCCAGTACTTC TRBD2 TRBJ2-5 . TRBV2
CASSADRGYTF TGTGCCAGCAGCGCGGACAGGGGCTACACCTTC TRBD1 TRBJ1-2 . TRBV9
CASSYSGGDTEAFF TGTGCCAGCAGTTACTCCGGGGGGGACACTGAAGCTTTCTTT . TRBJ1-1 few TRBV6-5
CASSLDTGKYNEQFF TGCGCCAGCAGCTTGGACACGGGGAAATACAATGAGCAGTTCTTC . TRBJ2-1 . TRBV5-1
CASSLQGADYGYTF TGTGCCAGTAGTCTCCAGGGGGCGGACTATGGCTACACCTTC TRBD1 TRBJ1-2 . TRBV19
CASSLARGLQYEQYF TGTGCCAGCAGCTTAGCGAGGGGACTACAATACGAGCAGTACTTC TRBD2 TRBJ2-7 . TRBV7-8